This entry is about one T cell receptor beta chain. The antigen remains unidentified. The CDR3 end falls 3 residues outside the read, so it is completed with the germline J gene. Average input was around 1,100 ng genomic DNA for immunoSEQ TCR beta CDR3 amplification. Libraries were prepared by immunoSEQ multiplex PCR; TCRdb keeps only in-frame clonotypes and omits some of them. The specimen's table records 45,000 to 50,000 clones. These data come from a study of T cells in women clearing cervical HPV infection. Overall study: For cases, blood was sampled a median about 150 days after lesion detection, interquartile range roughly 90 to 230 days. General observations from the study: Cases and controls were distinguished at AUC about 0.79 by richness and V genes.

Per germline, CDR1 KGHSH and CDR2 LQKENI. This CDR3 contains 14 residues. The origin of this receptor is a woman aged 18-70 years with a cervical HPV16 infection that either progressed to CIN3+ or cleared (not recorded which). This sequence joins TRBV18 and TRBJ1-4, with 7 nucleotides matching TRBD1. Sequenced sample: blood buffy coat. The sequenced CDR3 bases are TGTGCCAGCTCACCGGGACAGAATAATTCACCA. Translating it yields CASSPGQNNSP. The whole CDR3 region reads CASSPGQNNSPLFF.